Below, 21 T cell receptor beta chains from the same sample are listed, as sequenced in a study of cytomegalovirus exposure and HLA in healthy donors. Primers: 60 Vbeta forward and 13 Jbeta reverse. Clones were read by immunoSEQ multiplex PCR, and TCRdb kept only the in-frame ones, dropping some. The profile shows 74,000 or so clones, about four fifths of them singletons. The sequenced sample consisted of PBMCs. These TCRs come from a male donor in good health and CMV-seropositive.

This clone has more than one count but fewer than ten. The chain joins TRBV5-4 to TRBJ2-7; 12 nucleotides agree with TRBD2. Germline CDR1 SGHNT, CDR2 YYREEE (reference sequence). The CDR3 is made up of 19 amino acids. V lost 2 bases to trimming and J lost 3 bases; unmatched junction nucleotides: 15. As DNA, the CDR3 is TGTGCCAGCAGCTTATCCGGACTAGCGGGACTTGGGGGACTCTACGAGCAGTACTTC. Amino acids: CASSLSGLAGLGGLYEQYF.

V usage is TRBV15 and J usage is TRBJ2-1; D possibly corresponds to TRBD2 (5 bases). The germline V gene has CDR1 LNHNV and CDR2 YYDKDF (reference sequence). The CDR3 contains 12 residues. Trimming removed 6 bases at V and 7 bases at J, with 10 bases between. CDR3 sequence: CATSPSWNEQFF. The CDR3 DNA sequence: TGTGCCACCAGTCCTAGCTGGAATGAGCAGTTCTTC.

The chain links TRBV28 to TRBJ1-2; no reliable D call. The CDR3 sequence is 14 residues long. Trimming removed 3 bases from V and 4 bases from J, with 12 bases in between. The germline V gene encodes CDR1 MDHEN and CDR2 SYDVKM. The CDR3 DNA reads TGTGCCAGCAGTTTTGGCTACTACCGCTATGGCTACACCTTC. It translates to CASSFGYYRYGYTF.

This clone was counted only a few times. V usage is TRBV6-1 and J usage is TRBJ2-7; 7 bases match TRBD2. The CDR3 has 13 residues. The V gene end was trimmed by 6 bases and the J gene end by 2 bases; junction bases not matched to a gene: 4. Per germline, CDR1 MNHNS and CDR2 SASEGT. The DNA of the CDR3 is TGTGCCAGCAGGGGGAGGGAGGCCTACGAGCAGTACTTC. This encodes CASRGREAYEQYF.

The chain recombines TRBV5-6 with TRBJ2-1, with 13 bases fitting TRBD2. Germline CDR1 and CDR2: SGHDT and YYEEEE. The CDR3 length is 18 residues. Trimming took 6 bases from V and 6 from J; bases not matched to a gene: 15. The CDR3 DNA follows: TGTGCCAGCAACTTCGGTGGACTAGCGGGGGCCCCGACCAATGAGCAGTTCTTC. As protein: CASNFGGLAGAPTNEQFF. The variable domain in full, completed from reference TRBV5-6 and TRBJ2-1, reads DAGVTQSPTHLIKTRGQQVTLRCSPKSGHDTVSWYQQALGQGPQFIFQYYEEEERQRGNFPDRFSGHQFPNYSSELNVNALLLGDSALYLCASNFGGLAGAPTNEQFFGPGTRLTVL.

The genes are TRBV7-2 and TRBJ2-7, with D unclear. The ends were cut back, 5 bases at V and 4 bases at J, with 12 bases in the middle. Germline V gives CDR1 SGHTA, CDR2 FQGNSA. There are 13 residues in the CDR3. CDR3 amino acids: CASSPSVFYEQYF. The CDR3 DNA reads TGTGCCAGCAGCCCCTCGGTTTTTTACGAGCAGTACTTC.

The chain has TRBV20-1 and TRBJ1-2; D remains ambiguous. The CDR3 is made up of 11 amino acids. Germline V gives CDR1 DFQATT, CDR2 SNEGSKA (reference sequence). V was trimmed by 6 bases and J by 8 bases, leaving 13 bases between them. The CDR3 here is CSAIPTRGYTF. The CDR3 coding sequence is TGCAGTGCCATCCCGACGAGGGGCTACACCTTC.

CDR3: CSVVRQNNEQFF. As DNA, the CDR3 is TGCAGCGTTGTGAGACAGAACAATGAGCAGTTCTTC. This chain links TRBV29-1 with TRBJ2-1, with D possibly TRBD1 on 5 matching bases. V gave up 4 bases and J gave up 5 bases, with 9 bases separating them. Germline V gives CDR1 SQVTM, CDR2 ANQGSEA. This CDR3 contains 12 residues.

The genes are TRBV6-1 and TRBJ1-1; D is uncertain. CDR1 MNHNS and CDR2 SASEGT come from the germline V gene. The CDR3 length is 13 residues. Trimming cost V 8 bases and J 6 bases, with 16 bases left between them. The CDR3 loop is CASGGSGKAEAFF. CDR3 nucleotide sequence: TGTGCCAGCGGAGGGTCGGGTAAGGCTGAAGCTTTCTTT.

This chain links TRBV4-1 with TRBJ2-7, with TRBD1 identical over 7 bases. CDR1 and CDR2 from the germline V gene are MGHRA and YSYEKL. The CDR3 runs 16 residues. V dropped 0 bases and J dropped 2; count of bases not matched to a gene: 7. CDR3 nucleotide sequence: TGCGCCAGCAGCCAAGAATTAGGGGGCATCACCTACGAGCAGTACTTC. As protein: CASSQELGGITYEQYF.

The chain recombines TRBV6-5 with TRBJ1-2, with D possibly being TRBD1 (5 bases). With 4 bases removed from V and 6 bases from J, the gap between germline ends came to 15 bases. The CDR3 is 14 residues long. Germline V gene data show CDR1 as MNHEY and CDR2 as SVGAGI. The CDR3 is CASSFHLQTDGYTF. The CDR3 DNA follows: TGTGCCAGCAGTTTCCACCTACAGACAGATGGCTACACCTTC.

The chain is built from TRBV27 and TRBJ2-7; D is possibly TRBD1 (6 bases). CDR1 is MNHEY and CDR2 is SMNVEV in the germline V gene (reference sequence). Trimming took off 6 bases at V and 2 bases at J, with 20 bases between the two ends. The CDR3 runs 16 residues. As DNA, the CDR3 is TGTGCCAGCAGGCCTACTCAGGGGTGGATCGCCTACGAGCAGTACTTC. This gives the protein CASRPTQGWIAYEQYF.

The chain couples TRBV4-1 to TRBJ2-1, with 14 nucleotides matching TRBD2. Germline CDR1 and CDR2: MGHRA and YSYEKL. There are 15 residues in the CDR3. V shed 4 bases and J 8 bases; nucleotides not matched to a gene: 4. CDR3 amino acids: CASSRTSGGRDEQFF. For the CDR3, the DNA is TGCGCCAGCAGCCGGACTAGCGGGGGGAGGGATGAGCAGTTCTTC.

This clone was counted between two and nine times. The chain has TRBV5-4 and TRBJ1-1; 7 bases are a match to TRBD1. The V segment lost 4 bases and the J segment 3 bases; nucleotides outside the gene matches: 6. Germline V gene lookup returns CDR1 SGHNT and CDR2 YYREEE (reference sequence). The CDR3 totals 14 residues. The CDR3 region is CASSGATGDTEAFF. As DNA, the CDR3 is TGTGCCAGCAGCGGGGCCACAGGGGACACTGAAGCTTTCTTT.

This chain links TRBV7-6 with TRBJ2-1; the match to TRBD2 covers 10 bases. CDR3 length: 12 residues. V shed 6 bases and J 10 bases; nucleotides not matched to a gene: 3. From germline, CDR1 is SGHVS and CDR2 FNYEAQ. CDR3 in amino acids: CASRSGLAEQFF. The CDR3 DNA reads TGTGCCAGCAGGTCGGGACTAGCGGAGCAGTTCTTC. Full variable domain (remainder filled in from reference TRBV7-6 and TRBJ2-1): GAGVSQSPRYKVTKRGQDVALRCDPISGHVSLYWYRQALGQGPEFLTYFNYEAQQDKSGLPNDRFSAERPEGSISTLTIQRTEQRDSAMYRCASRSGLAEQFFGPGTRLTVL.

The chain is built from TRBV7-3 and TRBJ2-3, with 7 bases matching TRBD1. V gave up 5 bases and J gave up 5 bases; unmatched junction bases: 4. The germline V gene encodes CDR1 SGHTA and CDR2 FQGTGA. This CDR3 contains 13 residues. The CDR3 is CASSLWDRDTQYF. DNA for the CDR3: TGTGCCAGCAGCCTATGGGACAGAGATACGCAGTATTTT.

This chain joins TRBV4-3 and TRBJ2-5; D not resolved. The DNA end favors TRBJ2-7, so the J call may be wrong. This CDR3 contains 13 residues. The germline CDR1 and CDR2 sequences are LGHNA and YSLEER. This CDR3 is CASSQDNSYEQYF. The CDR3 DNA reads TGCGCCAGCAGCCAAGACAACTCCTACGAGCAGTACTTC.

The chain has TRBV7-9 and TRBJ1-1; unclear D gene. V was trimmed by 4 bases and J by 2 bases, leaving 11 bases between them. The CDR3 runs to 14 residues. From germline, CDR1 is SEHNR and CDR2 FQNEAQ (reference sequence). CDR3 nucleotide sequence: TGTGCCAGCAGCTCTAAACGGAGAAACACTGAAGCTTTCTTT. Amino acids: CASSSKRRNTEAFF.

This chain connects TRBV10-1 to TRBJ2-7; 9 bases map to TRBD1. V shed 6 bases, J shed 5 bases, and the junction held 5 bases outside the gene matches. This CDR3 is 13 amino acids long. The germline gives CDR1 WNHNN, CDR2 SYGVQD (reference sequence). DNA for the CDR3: TGCGCCAGCAGAACAGGGGGCAAGGACGAGCAGTACTTC. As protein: CASRTGGKDEQYF.

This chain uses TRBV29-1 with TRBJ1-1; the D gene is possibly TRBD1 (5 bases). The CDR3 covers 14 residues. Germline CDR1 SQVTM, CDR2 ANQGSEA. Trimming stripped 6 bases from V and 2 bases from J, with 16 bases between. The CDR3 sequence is CSVLGLRVNTEAFF. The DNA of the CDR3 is TGCAGCGTACTTGGTCTCAGGGTAAACACTGAAGCTTTCTTT.

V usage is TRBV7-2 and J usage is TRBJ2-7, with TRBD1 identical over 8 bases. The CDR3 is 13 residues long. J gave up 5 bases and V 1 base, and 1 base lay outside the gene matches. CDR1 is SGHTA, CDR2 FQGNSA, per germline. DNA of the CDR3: TGTGCCAGCAGCTTAGACAGGGGGAACGAGCAGTACTTC. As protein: CASSLDRGNEQYF.